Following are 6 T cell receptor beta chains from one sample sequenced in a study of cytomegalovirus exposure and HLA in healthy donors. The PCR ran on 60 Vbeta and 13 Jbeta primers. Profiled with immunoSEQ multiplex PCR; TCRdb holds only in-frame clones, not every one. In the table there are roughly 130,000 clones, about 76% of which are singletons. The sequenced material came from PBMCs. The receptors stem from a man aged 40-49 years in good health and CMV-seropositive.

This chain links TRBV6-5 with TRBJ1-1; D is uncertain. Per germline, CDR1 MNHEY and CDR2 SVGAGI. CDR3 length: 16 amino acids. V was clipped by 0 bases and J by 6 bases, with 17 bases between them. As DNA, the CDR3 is TGTGCCAGCAGTTACTCGAAGGGAGGGAATTATGCTGAAGCTTTCTTT. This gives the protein CASSYSKGGNYAEAFF.

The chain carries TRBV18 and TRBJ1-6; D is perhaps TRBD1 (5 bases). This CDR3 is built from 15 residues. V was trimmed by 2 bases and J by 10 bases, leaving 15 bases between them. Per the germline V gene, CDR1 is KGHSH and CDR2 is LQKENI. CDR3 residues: CASSPARGNESPLHF. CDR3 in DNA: TGTGCCAGCTCACCAGCTCGGGGGAACGAGTCACCCCTCCACTTT.

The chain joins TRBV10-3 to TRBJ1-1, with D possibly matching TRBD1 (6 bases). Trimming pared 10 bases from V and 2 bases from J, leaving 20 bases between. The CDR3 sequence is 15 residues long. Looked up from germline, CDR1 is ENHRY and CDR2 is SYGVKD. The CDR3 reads CATRSQGYGNTEAFF. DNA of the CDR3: TGTGCCACAAGGTCTCAGGGGTACGGAAACACTGAAGCTTTCTTT.

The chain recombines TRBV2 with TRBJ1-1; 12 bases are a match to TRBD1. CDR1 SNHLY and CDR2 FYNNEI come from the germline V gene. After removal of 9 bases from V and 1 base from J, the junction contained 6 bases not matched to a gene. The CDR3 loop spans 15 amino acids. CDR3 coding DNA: TGTGCCAGGCGGGACAGGGGGCAGGGGAACACTGAAGCTTTCTTT. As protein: CARRDRGQGNTEAFF.

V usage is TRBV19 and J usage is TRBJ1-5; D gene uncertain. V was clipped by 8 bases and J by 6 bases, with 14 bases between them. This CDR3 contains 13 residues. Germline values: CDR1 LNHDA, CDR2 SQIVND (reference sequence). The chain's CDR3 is CASLGRHGQPQHF. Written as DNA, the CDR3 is TGTGCCAGTTTAGGCAGGCACGGTCAGCCCCAGCATTTT.

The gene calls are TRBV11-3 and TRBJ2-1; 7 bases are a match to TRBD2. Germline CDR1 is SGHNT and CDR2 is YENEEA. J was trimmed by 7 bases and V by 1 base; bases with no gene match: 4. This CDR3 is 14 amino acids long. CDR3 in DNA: TGTGCCAGCAGCTTAGTGGGGGGGACGAATGAGCAGTTCTTC. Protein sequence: CASSLVGGTNEQFF.